This TCR beta chain was captured in a study of T cells in localized non-small cell lung cancer. Study-level points and caveats: Peak T cell clonality was found in uninvolved adjacent lung, exceeding tumor. A single tumor region was sequenced, leaving heterogeneity possible.

Sequencing used immunoSEQ multiplex PCR; TCRdb keeps in-frame clones, though not all of them. The sample lists roughly 2,500 clones, about 35% occurring once. On this clone itself: Its antigen is still unknown.

The sequencing used lung tumor tissue, collected before any cancer treatment. The clonotype originates from a man between 40 and 75 years old with stage II lung adenocarcinoma.

For the CDR3, the DNA is TGTGCCAGTAGCGGGGGGGCAGGGAGAAGAGAGACCCAGTACTTC. It codes for CASSGGAGRRETQYF. The V call is TRBV19, the J call TRBJ2-5; 8 positions match TRBD2. The ends lost 6 bases at V and 4 bases at J; junction bases unmatched: 10. Germline CDR1 LNHDA, CDR2 SQIVND (reference sequence). The length of the CDR3 is 15 residues.